The entry below gives a single TCR beta chain sequence along with its context. Its target is not known. The authors' processing: Filtering was not the same, since immunoSEQ gave junction-only sequences without quality scores. Sequencing used immunoSEQ multiplex PCR; TCRdb keeps in-frame clones, though not all of them. V and J calls plus clone size are reproduced from that table; the DNA served to infer D and trimming. The sample carries some 2 million clones, around 96% recorded once. This sample was included in a study of shared clonotypes between healthy human individuals. This CDR3 contains 13 residues. The V gene lost 4 bases and the J gene lost 6 bases, with 10 bases spanning the gap. CDR1 and CDR2 (germline): SGHNT, YYREEE (reference sequence). Study results and limitations: With a handful of donors compared, approximately 5% of naive CD4 clonotypes were shared. Donor scarcity curtailed the genetic and exposure-history diversity represented herein.

CD45RO-negative cells were positively selected for CCR7, leaving out terminally differentiated effector memory CD45RA+ cells. Only Caucasian adults living in Nashville, Tennessee served as donors. The chain couples TRBV5-4 to TRBJ2-2, with D perhaps given as TRBD1 or TRBD2 (7 bases each). Source material: naive CD8+ T cells sorted from blood. This sequence originates from a man between 18 and 29 years old in good health. The DNA for the CDR3 is TGTGCCAGCAGCGCAGGGGGGGCCGGGGAGCTGTTTTTT. Its protein is CASSAGGAGELFF. Using reference TRBV5-4 and TRBJ2-2 for the parts outside the CDR3, the full variable domain is ETGVTQSPTHLIKTRGQQVTLRCSSQSGHNTVSWYQQALGQGPQFIFQYYREEENGRGNFPPRFSGLQFPNYSSELNVNALELDDSALYLCASSAGGAGELFFGEGSRLTVL.